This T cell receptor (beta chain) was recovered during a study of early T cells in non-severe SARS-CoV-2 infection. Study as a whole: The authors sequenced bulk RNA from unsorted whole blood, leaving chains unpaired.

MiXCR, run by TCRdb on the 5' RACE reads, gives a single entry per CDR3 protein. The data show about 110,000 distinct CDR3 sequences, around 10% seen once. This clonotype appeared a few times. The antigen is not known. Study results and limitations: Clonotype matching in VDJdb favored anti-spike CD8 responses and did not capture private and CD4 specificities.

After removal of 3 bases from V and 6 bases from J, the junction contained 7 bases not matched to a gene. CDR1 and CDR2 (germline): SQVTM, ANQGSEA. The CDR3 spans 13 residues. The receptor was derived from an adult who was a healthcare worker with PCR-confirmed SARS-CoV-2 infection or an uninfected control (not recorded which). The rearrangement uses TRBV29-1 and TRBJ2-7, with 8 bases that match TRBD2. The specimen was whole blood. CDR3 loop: CSVETGGPSEQYF. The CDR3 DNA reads TGCAGCGTTGAGACGGGAGGGCCTTCCGAGCAGTACTTC.